Listed below are T cell receptor beta chains from one sample, sequenced in a study of blood T cells in healthy people across ages. One entry per CDR3 protein results from TCRdb running MiXCR on the 5' RACE reads. The sample includes roughly 800,000 distinct CDR3 sequences, 55% to 70% of them seen just once. The sequencing input was blood. Receptor source: a man younger than 45 in good health. Each CDR3 is given with its conserved first and last residue. A D gene is named only where the DNA matches it firmly. Size is stated for part of the rows, as once, few or many counts, or as a class when the clone is expanded.

j_gene: TRBJ2-4; d_gene: NA; v_gene: TRBV20-1; abundance: few; CDR3aa: CSASGDASFQYF; CDR3nt: TGCAGTGCTAGTGGGGACGCTAGCTTTCAGTACTTC
j_gene: TRBJ2-3; d_gene: NA; v_gene: TRBV24-1; abundance: NA; CDR3aa: CATSDFQRRTDTQYF; CDR3nt: TGTGCCACCAGTGATTTCCAGCGGCGTACAGATACGCAGTATTTT
j_gene: TRBJ2-7; d_gene: TRBD2; v_gene: TRBV4-2; abundance: NA; CDR3aa: CASSRAGLEFEQYF; CDR3nt: TGTGCCAGCAGCCGGGCGGGACTAGAGTTCGAGCAGTACTTC
j_gene: TRBJ1-2; d_gene: TRBD1; v_gene: TRBV5-1; abundance: NA; CDR3aa: CASSTGTALEGYTF; CDR3nt: TGCGCCAGCAGCACCGGGACAGCTCTTGAGGGCTACACCTTC
j_gene: TRBJ1-2; d_gene: NA; v_gene: TRBV6-1; abundance: NA; CDR3aa: CASSERTDGGYTF; CDR3nt: TGTGCCAGCAGTGAGCGGACAGACGGAGGCTACACCTTC
j_gene: TRBJ2-1; d_gene: TRBD2; v_gene: TRBV20-1; abundance: NA; CDR3aa: CSAEGTSLEQFF; CDR3nt: TGCAGTGCTGAAGGGACTAGTCTCGAGCAGTTCTTC
j_gene: TRBJ2-3; d_gene: NA; v_gene: TRBV7-2; abundance: NA; CDR3aa: CASSFRGGAPTDTQYF; CDR3nt: TGTGCCAGCAGCTTTAGGGGCGGGGCACCCACAGATACGCAGTATTTT
j_gene: TRBJ2-7; d_gene: NA; v_gene: TRBV28; abundance: once; CDR3aa: CASTKDSYEQYF; CDR3nt: TGTGCCAGCACCAAAGACAGCTACGAGCAGTACTTC
j_gene: TRBJ1-4; d_gene: NA; v_gene: TRBV7-2; abundance: NA; CDR3aa: CASSRQSGEKLFF; CDR3nt: TGTGCCAGCAGCAGACAGTCGGGTGAAAAACTGTTTTTT
j_gene: TRBJ2-7; d_gene: NA; v_gene: TRBV29-1; abundance: NA; CDR3aa: CSGVETNSYEQYF; CDR3nt: TGCAGCGGTGTAGAGACGAATTCCTACGAGCAGTACTTC
j_gene: TRBJ1-2; d_gene: NA; v_gene: TRBV29-1; abundance: few; CDR3aa: CSDAHRQPGFHYGYTF; CDR3nt: TGCAGCGACGCACACAGACAGCCGGGATTCCACTATGGCTACACCTTC
j_gene: TRBJ2-5; d_gene: NA; v_gene: TRBV20-1; abundance: NA; CDR3aa: CSARPQETQYF; CDR3nt: TGCAGTGCTAGGCCCCAAGAGACCCAGTACTTC
j_gene: TRBJ2-3; d_gene: TRBD1; v_gene: TRBV3-1; abundance: NA; CDR3aa: CASSRTTGKFSPDTQYF; CDR3nt: TGTGCCAGCAGCCGTACGACAGGGAAGTTTTCGCCAGATACGCAGTATTTT